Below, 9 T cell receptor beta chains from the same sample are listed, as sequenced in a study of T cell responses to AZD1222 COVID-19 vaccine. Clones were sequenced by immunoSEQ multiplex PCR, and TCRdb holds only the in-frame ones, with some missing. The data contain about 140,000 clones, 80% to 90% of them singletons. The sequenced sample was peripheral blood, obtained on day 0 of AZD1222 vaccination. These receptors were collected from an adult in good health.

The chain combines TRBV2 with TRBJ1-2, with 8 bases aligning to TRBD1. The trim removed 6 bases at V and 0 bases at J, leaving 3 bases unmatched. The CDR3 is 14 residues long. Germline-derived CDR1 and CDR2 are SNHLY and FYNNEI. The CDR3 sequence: CASSPTGANYGYTF. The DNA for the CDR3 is TGTGCCAGCAGCCCGACAGGGGCTAACTATGGCTACACCTTC.

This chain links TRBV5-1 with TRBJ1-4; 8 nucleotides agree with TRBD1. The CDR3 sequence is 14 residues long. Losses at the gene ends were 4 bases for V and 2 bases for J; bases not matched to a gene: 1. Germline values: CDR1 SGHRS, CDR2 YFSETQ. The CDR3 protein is CASSQGATNEKLFF. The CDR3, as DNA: TGCGCCAGCAGCCAGGGGGCGACTAATGAAAAACTGTTTTTT.

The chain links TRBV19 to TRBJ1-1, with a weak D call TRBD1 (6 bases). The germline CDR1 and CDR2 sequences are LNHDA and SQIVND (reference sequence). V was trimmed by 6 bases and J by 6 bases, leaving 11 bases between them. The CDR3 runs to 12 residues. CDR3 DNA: TGTGCCAGTAGCCAGGGGCTATCTGAAGCTTTCTTT. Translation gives CASSQGLSEAFF.

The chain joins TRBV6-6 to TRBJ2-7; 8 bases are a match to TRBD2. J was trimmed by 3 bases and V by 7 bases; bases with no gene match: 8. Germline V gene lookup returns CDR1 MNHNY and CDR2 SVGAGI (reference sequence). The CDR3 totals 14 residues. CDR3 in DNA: TGTGCCAGCACCAGCTCCGGGACTAGCTACGAGCAGTACTTC. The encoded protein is CASTSSGTSYEQYF.

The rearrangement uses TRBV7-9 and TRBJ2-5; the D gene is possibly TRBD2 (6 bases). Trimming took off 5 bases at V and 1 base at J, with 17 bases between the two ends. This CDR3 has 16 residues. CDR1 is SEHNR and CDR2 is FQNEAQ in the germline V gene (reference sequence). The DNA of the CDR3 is TGTGCCAGCAGCCCGCCCGTACTAGCCGCCCAAGAGACCCAGTACTTC. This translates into CASSPPVLAAQETQYF.

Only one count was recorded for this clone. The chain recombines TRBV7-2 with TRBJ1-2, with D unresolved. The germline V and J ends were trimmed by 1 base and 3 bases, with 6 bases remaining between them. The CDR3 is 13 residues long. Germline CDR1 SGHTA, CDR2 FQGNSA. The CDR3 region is CASSLGFDYGYTF. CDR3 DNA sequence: TGTGCCAGCAGCTTAGGGTTTGACTATGGCTACACCTTC.

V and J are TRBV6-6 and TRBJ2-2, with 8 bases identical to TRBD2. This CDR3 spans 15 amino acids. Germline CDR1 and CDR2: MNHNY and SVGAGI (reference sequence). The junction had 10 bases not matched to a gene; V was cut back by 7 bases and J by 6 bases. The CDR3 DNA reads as TGTGCCAGCACCTTCGGGACTAGTGCATCCGGGGAGCTGTTTTTT. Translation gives CASTFGTSASGELFF.

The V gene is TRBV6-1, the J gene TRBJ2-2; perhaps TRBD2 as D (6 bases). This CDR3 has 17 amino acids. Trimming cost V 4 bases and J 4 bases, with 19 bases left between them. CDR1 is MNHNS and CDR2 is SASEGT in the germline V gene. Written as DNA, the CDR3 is TGTGCCAGCAGTGCCTCCACCGGGACTTACAGCACCGGGGAGCTGTTTTTT. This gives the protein CASSASTGTYSTGELFF.

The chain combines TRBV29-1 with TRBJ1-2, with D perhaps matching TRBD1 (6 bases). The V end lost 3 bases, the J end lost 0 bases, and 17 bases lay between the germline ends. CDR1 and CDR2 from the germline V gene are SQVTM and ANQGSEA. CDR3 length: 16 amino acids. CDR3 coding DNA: TGCAGCGTTGATCCCTCCCTGGGGGCGACTAACTATGGCTACACCTTC. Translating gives CSVDPSLGATNYGYTF.